This T cell receptor (beta chain) was retrieved from a study of CD8+ T cells in alopecia areata. Study information: Tofacitinib treatment spanned 6 to 18 months, with 6 months off drug afterward. Study conclusions and caveats: Greater clonality was observed in lesional scalp samples, especially alopecia totalis/universalis, versus normal scalp.

This clone was recorded a few times. Its antigen is as yet unknown. TCR sequencing used cDNA made by reverse transcription of extracted RNA. Libraries were prepared by immunoSEQ multiplex PCR; TCRdb keeps only in-frame clonotypes and omits some of them. The sample contains 160,000 or so clones, around 55% of which appear only once. The CDR3 consists of 14 residues. Germline-derived CDR1 and CDR2 are SGHTA and FQGTGA. Trimming took off 5 bases at V and 1 base at J, with 10 bases between the two ends. The genes are TRBV7-3 and TRBJ2-3; D gene uncertain. The sequences come from CD8+ T cells sorted from blood, collected at week 0. The receptor comes from a human donor with alopecia areata. The DNA for the CDR3 is TGTGCCAGCAGCGCAAGTTTCGGCACAGATACGCAGTATTTT. Translating gives CASSASFGTDTQYF. Complete variable domain (other parts from reference TRBV7-3 and TRBJ2-3): GAGVSQTPSNKVTEKGKYVELRCDPISGHTALYWYRQSLGQGPEFLIYFQGTGAADDSGLPNDRFFAVRPEGSVSTLKIQRTERGDSAVYLCASSASFGTDTQYFGPGTRLTVL.